This is a list of T cell receptor beta chains from one sample in a study of beta chain features in type 1 diabetes. Profiled with immunoSEQ multiplex PCR; TCRdb holds only in-frame clones, not every one. Of under 300,000 clones listed, about 8% are singletons. The sample comprised central memory CD4+ T cells from blood. All receptors derive from a woman aged 18-35 years in good health. Both conserved end residues are part of each CDR3. A D gene is named only where the DNA matches it firmly. Rows give clone size only sometimes, using once, few, many, or a class for an expanded clone.

d_call	j_call	clone_size	cdr3_length	v_call	cdr3_aa	cdr3_nt
NA	TRBJ1-2	NA	14	TRBV4-3	CASSQDITPRGYTF	TGCGCCAGCAGCCAAGATATAACCCCGCGAGGCTACACCTTC
TRBD2	TRBJ2-3	many	18	TRBV7-2	CASSLAPRTSGSTDTQYF	TGTGCCAGCAGCTTAGCGCCCAGGACTAGCGGTAGCACAGATACGCAGTATTTT
TRBD2	TRBJ2-7	NA	13	TRBV7-2	CASSSGLAAEQYF	TGTGCCAGCAGCTCCGGACTAGCGGCCGAGCAGTACTTC
TRBD1	TRBJ2-1	few	14	TRBV2	CASDGQGLYNEQFF	TGTGCCAGCGACGGACAGGGACTGTACAATGAGCAGTTCTTC
NA	TRBJ2-1	many	15	TRBV9	CASSGGTDPINEQFF	TGTGCCAGCAGCGGCGGGACGGACCCCATCAATGAGCAGTTCTTC
NA	TRBJ1-5	NA	13	TRBV10-3	CAISEPGTRSQHF	TGTGCCATCAGTGAACCAGGGACCAGGTCCCAGCATTTT
TRBD1	TRBJ2-5	few	15	TRBV7-2	CASSRKTGDEETQYF	TGTGCCAGCAGCCGAAAGACAGGGGATGAGGAGACCCAGTACTTC
NA	TRBJ1-2	few	14	TRBV7-9	CASSLATGDYGYTF	TGTGCCAGCAGCTTAGCAACGGGGGACTATGGCTACACCTTC
TRBD1	TRBJ2-5	few	14	TRBV2	CASSEQGAQETQYF	TGTGCCAGCAGTGAGCAGGGGGCCCAAGAGACCCAGTACTTC
NA	TRBJ1-1	few	13	TRBV6-1	CASSGRMNTEAFF	TGTGCCAGCTCAGGCAGAATGAACACTGAAGCTTTCTTT
NA	TRBJ2-4	NA	14	TRBV19	CATSIGPGRNIQYF	TGTGCCACCAGTATCGGCCCAGGGAGGAACATTCAGTACTTC
NA	TRBJ1-2	few	16	TRBV5-1	CASSLSRGSGRDGYTF	TGCGCCAGCAGCTTAAGCAGGGGATCTGGAAGAGACGGCTACACCTTC
TRBD1	TRBJ1-2	few	11	TRBV20-1	CSASDRAGYTF	TGCAGTGCCTCGGACAGGGCAGGCTACACCTTC
TRBD2	TRBJ2-2	NA	16	TRBV5-1	CASSSRGGRGTGELFF	TGCGCCAGCAGCTCCCGGGGAGGGCGAGGCACCGGGGAGCTGTTTTTT
NA	TRBJ2-7	many	11	TRBV10-3	CAISAHYEQYF	TGTGCCATCAGCGCCCATTACGAGCAGTACTTC
TRBD1	TRBJ2-2	few	15	TRBV29-1	CSVAGDRGPVGELFF	TGCAGCGTTGCCGGGGACAGGGGGCCGGTCGGGGAGCTGTTTTTT
NA	TRBJ1-2	many	14	TRBV27	CASRTDRYNYGYTF	TGTGCCAGCAGGACGGACAGATATAACTATGGCTACACCTTC
TRBD1	TRBJ2-5	few	16	TRBV6-1	CASSEAETGYQETQYF	TGTGCCAGCAGTGAAGCAGAGACAGGGTATCAAGAGACCCAGTACTTC
NA	TRBJ2-5	NA	14	TRBV7-9	CASSPQGFGETQYF	TGTGCCAGCAGCCCCCAGGGGTTCGGGGAGACCCAGTACTTC
NA	TRBJ2-7	NA	11	TRBV29-1	CSVGGLLEQYF	TGCAGCGTGGGGGGGCTGCTCGAGCAGTACTTC
NA	TRBJ2-2	few	15	TRBV11-3	CASSFQGPNTGELFF	TGTGCCAGCAGCTTCCAGGGGCCGAACACCGGGGAGCTGTTTTTT
TRBD1	TRBJ1-2	few	13	TRBV4-2	CASSLQGADGYTF	TGTGCCAGCAGCCTACAGGGGGCAGATGGCTACACCTTC
TRBD1	TRBJ2-7	few	18	TRBV7-9	CASSLGFTGDRGKDEQYF	TGTGCCAGCAGCTTAGGCTTTACGGGTGACAGGGGAAAGGACGAGCAGTACTTC
TRBD1	TRBJ2-5	few	14	TRBV18	CASSPRTGEETQYF	TGTGCCAGCTCACCACGGACAGGGGAGGAGACCCAGTACTTC
NA	TRBJ1-2	few	14	TRBV5-1	CASSSPGRRYGYTF	TGCGCCAGCAGCTCACCGGGACGACGCTATGGCTACACCTTC
NA	TRBJ1-1	few	15	TRBV6-5	CASSSNPGMNTEAFF	TGTGCCAGCAGTTCGAATCCAGGGATGAACACTGAAGCTTTCTTT
NA	TRBJ2-1	NA	13	TRBV18	CASSPQEENEQFF	TGTGCCAGCTCACCTCAGGAGGAGAATGAGCAGTTCTTC
NA	TRBJ1-3	few	18	TRBV12-2	CASRLVNRRAFAGNTIYF	TGTGCAAGTCGCTTAGTTAATCGCAGGGCATTCGCTGGAAACACCATATATTTT
NA	TRBJ1-1	few	14	TRBV6-6	CASSLGRMNTEAFF	TGTGCCAGCAGTCTTGGCCGGATGAACACTGAAGCTTTCTTT
NA	TRBJ2-7	few	14	TRBV7-3	CASSFSGNTYEQYF	TGTGCCAGCAGCTTTTCAGGAAACACCTACGAGCAGTACTTC
NA	TRBJ2-7	NA	15	TRBV2	CASSEGPLSLYEQYF	TGTGCCAGCAGTGAAGGTCCCTTGTCTCTCTACGAGCAGTACTTC
NA	TRBJ2-3	few	16	TRBV7-9	CASSLRAGTYTDTQYF	TGTGCCAGCAGCTTAAGGGCGGGGACCTACACAGATACGCAGTATTTT
NA	TRBJ2-3	NA	14	TRBV7-2	CASSLWESTDTQYF	TGTGCCAGCAGCTTATGGGAGAGCACAGATACGCAGTATTTT
NA	TRBJ1-3	NA	13	TRBV7-9	CASSLDSGNTIYF	TGTGCCAGCAGCCTGGACTCTGGAAACACCATATATTTT
NA	TRBJ2-6	NA	16	TRBV4-3	CASSQDVFSGANVLTF	TGCGCCAGCAGCCAGGACGTTTTCTCTGGGGCCAACGTCCTGACTTTC
NA	TRBJ1-5	NA	13	TRBV7-2	CASSPAGHQPQHF	TGTGCCAGCAGCCCCGCAGGGCATCAGCCCCAGCATTTT
NA	TRBJ2-2	many	14	TRBV2	CASCLGRGTGELFF	TGTGCCAGCTGCCTGGGAAGGGGCACCGGGGAGCTGTTTTTT
NA	TRBJ1-1	NA	13	TRBV29-1	CSVEQDGDTEAFF	TGCAGCGTTGAGCAGGACGGGGACACTGAAGCTTTCTTT
NA	TRBJ2-1	NA	14	TRBV30	CAWSIQTAVNEQFF	TGTGCCTGGAGCATCCAAACTGCGGTCAATGAGCAGTTCTTC
TRBD2	TRBJ2-3	few	14	TRBV6-5	CASTTSVGTDTQYF	TGTGCCAGCACCACTAGCGTAGGGACAGATACGCAGTATTTT
NA	TRBJ2-3	many	14	TRBV5-8	CASSWGVAADTQYF	TGTGCCAGCAGCTGGGGAGTCGCAGCAGATACGCAGTATTTT
TRBD1	TRBJ1-1	NA	18	TRBV5-1	CASSPKVPGQGTSTEAFF	TGCGCCAGCAGCCCGAAGGTCCCGGGACAGGGAACATCGACTGAAGCTTTCTTT
NA	TRBJ2-1	NA	15	TRBV7-9	CASSLVYPPGHEQFF	TGTGCCAGCAGCTTAGTCTACCCCCCAGGCCATGAGCAGTTCTTC
NA	TRBJ2-1	few	13	TRBV7-9	CASSIDRGYEQFF	TGTGCCAGCAGCATTGACCGTGGTTATGAGCAGTTCTTC
TRBD1	TRBJ2-4	few	12	TRBV2	CASRQGANIQYF	TGTGCCAGCCGACAGGGGGCAAACATTCAGTACTTC
NA	TRBJ2-3	NA	15	TRBV9	CASSVDEGIGDTQYF	TGTGCCAGCAGCGTAGACGAGGGTATTGGAGATACGCAGTATTTT
NA	TRBJ2-5	NA	13	TRBV5-8	CASSGQGRETQYF	TGTGCCAGCAGTGGTCAGGGGCGGGAGACCCAGTACTTC
TRBD1	TRBJ2-2	NA	15	TRBV9	CASSVAPGGAGELFF	TGTGCCAGCAGCGTGGCCCCAGGGGGTGCCGGGGAGCTGTTTTTT
TRBD1	TRBJ1-1	many	13	TRBV2	CASSEGQASEAFF	TGTGCCAGCAGTGAGGGACAGGCTTCTGAAGCTTTCTTT
TRBD2	TRBJ2-1	few	15	TRBV11-2	CASRPQAGVSNEQFF	TGTGCCAGCAGGCCTCAGGCGGGAGTGTCAAATGAGCAGTTCTTC
NA	TRBJ1-4	few	13	TRBV6-1	CASSREFGEKLFF	TGTGCCAGCAGCAGGGAATTCGGTGAAAAACTGTTTTTT
TRBD1	TRBJ2-7	many	13	TRBV14	CASRRQGIYEQYF	TGTGCCAGCAGACGACAGGGGATTTACGAGCAGTACTTC
NA	TRBJ2-1	few	13	TRBV7-8	CASSLVAGPGNFF	TGTGCCAGCAGCTTAGTTGCCGGGCCCGGGAATTTCTTC
NA	TRBJ1-2	few	15	TRBV7-2	CASSPYAQSVYGYTF	TGTGCCAGCAGTCCCTACGCACAGTCCGTCTATGGCTACACCTTC
TRBD1	TRBJ1-2	many	16	TRBV11-2	CASSMAGTGSLYGYTF	TGTGCCAGCAGTATGGCCGGGACAGGGTCCCTCTATGGCTACACCTTC
NA	TRBJ2-3	NA	13	TRBV7-9	CASSFPQADTQYF	TGTGCCAGCAGCTTTCCGCAGGCCGATACGCAGTATTTT
NA	TRBJ2-3	NA	12	TRBV7-2	CASSLYSDTQYF	TGTGCCAGCAGCCTCTATTCCGATACGCAGTATTTT
NA	TRBJ1-5	NA	14	TRBV18	CASSSQDSYQPQHF	TGTGCCAGCTCATCACAGGATTCGTATCAGCCCCAGCATTTT